The present T cell receptor beta chain was sequenced within a study of shared clonotypes between healthy human individuals. Study-wide results and caveats: When compared with the clonotypes that were shared by all four sorted-subset donors, the non-shared clonotypes turned out to have lower generation probabilities. Rarefaction revealed incomplete sorted-subset sequencing despite large depth.

Negatively enriched CD4+ T cells were divided by CD45RA into naive and memory. Libraries were prepared by immunoSEQ multiplex PCR; TCRdb keeps only in-frame clonotypes and omits some of them. The sample carries about a million clones, 60% to 80% recorded once. Turning to this clone: As yet, its antigen is unknown.

CDR3 length: 13 residues. CDR1 MDHEN and CDR2 SYDVKM come from the germline V gene. V gave up 6 bases and J gave up 1 base, with 8 bases separating them. The receptor comes from a man aged 18 to 29 in good health. Some clones in this sample may be carry-over from other donors' samples. The sequenced sample was memory CD4+ T cells from PBMCs. Documented subset: CD45RA-negative fraction. V gene TRBV28 combines with J gene TRBJ2-3; D possibly corresponds to TRBD1 (6 bases). The DNA for the CDR3 is TGTGCCAGCAGAGAGGGGGGCACAGATACGCAGTATTTT. Encoded protein: CASREGGTDTQYF. Variable domain in full (rest from reference TRBV28 and TRBJ2-3): DVKVTQSSRYLVKRTGEKVFLECVQDMDHENMFWYRQDPGLGLRLIYFSYDVKMKEKGDIPEGYSVSREKKERFSLILESASTNQTSMYLCASREGGTDTQYFGPGTRLTVL.